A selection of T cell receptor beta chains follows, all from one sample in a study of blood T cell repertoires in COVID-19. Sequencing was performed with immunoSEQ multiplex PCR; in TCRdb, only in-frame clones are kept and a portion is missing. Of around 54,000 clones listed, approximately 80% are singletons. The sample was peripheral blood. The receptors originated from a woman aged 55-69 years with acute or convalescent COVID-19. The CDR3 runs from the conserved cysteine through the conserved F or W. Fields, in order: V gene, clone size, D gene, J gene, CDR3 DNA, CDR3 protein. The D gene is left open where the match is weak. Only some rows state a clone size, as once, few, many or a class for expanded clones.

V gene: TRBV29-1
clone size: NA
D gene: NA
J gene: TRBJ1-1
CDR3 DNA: TGCAGCGTTTCGACAGGTTGGGAGAACACTGAAGCTTTCTTT
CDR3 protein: CSVSTGWENTEAFF

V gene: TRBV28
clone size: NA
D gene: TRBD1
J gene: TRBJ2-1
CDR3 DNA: TGTGCCAGCAGTCACCCCCGGACAGGGGGCATCAATGAGCAGTTCTTC
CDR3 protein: CASSHPRTGGINEQFF

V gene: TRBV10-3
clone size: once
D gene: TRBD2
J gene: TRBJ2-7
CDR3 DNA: TGTGCCATCAGTGAGCCAGGACTAGCGGGAGGGCCCGAAGACGAGCAGTACTTC
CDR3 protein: CAISEPGLAGGPEDEQYF

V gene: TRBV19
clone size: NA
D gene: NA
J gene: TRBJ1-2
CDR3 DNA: TGTGCCAGTAGTCCCGGGGGACGCTGGGGCTACACCTTC
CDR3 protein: CASSPGGRWGYTF

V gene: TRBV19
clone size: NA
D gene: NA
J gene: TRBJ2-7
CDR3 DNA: TGTGCCAGTAGCCCGACAGGATACTACGAGCAGTACTTC
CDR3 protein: CASSPTGYYEQYF

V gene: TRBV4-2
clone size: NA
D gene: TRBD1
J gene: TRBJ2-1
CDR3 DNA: TGTGCCAGCAACCGTCGGACAGGGTCCTCGAATGAGCAGTTCTTC
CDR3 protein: CASNRRTGSSNEQFF

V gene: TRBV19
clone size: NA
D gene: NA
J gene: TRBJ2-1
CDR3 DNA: TGTGCCAGTAGTCCTACCTCCTACAATGAGCAGTTCTTC
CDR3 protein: CASSPTSYNEQFF

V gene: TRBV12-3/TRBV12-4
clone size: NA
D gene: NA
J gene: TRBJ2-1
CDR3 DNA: TGTGCCAGCACCCAGGGCAAGGAGCAGTTCTTC
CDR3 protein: CASTQGKEQFF

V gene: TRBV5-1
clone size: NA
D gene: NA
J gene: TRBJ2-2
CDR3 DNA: TGCGCCAGCTTAAAGGGAGGGAACACCGGGGAGCTGTTTTTT
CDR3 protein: CASLKGGNTGELFF

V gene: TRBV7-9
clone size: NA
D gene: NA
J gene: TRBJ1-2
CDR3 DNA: TGTGCCAGCAGCGTAGGTGAGACACGGTATGGCTACACCTTC
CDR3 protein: CASSVGETRYGYTF

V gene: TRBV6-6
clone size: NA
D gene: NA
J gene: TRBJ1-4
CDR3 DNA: TGTGCCAGCACCCAAAATGAAAAACTGTTTTTT
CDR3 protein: CASTQNEKLFF

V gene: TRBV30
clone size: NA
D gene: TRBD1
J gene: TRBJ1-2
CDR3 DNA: TGTGCCTGGAGTGACGGTACAGGGGGCGGCTACACCTTC
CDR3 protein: CAWSDGTGGGYTF

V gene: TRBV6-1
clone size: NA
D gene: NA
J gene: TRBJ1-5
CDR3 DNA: TGTGCCAGCAGTGAAGTACAGGCTCAGCCCCAGCATTTT
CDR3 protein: CASSEVQAQPQHF

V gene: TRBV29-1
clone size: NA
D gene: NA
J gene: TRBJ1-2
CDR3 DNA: TGCAGCGTTTTGCAGTATGGCTACACCTTC
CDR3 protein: CSVLQYGYTF

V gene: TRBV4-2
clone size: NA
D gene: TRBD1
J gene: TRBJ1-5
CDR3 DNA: TGTGCCAGCAGCCAAGACGGGACAGGGAATCAGCCCCAGCATTTT
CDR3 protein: CASSQDGTGNQPQHF

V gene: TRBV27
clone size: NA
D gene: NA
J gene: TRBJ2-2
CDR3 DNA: TGTGCCAGCAGCCCCCGGAACACCGGGGAGCTGTTTTTT
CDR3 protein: CASSPRNTGELFF

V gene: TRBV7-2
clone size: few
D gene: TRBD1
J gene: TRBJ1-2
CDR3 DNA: TGTGCCAGCAGCCCTAGGCCCGGACAGGCGGGGATCTATGGCTACACCTTC
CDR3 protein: CASSPRPGQAGIYGYTF

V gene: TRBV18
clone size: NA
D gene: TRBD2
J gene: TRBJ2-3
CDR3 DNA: TGTGCCAGCTCACCACCGGGGACTAGGGTTGATACGCAGTATTTT
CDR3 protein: CASSPPGTRVDTQYF

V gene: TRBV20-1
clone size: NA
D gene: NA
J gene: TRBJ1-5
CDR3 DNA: TGCAGTGCTAGTCCCCCCGATCAGCCCCAGCATTTT
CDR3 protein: CSASPPDQPQHF

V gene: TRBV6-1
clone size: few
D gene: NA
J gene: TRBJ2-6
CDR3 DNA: TGTGCCAGCAGTGAAAGGGGGGGGCAGGTCCCCTCTGGGGCCAACGTCCTGACTTTC
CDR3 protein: CASSERGGQVPSGANVLTF

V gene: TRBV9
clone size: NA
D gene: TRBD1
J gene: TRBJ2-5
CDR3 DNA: TGTGCCAGCAGCGCTGGACAGGGGCGAGGGGAGACCCAGTACTTC
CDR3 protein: CASSAGQGRGETQYF

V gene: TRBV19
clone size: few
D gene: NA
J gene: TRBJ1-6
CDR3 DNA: TGTGCCAGTAGTATGGGGGGGTCCTATAATTCACCCCTCCACTTT
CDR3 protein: CASSMGGSYNSPLHF

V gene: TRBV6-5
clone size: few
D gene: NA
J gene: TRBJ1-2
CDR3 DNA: TGTGCCAGCAGTTTGCGACAGAACTATGGCTACACCTTC
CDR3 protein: CASSLRQNYGYTF

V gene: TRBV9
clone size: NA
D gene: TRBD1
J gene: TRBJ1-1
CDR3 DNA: TGTGCCAGCAGCGTAGTCAGGGGGATGAACACTGAAGCTTTCTTT
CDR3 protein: CASSVVRGMNTEAFF